This TCR beta chain was documented in a study of shared clonotypes between healthy human individuals. Here immunoSEQ multiplex PCR was the method, and the copy in TCRdb shows in-frame clones only, minus some. The sample has roughly 300,000 clones, less than 75% seen once. The CDR3 runs 17 residues. The V gene's germline CDR1 is LNHDA and CDR2 SQIVND (reference sequence). After removal of 5 bases from V and 4 bases from J, the junction contained 14 bases not matched to a gene. The J gene is TRBJ1-5, the V gene TRBV19; the match to TRBD1 covers 7 bases. Source material: memory CD4+ T cells sorted from blood. Noted subset: CD45RA-negative fraction. This TCR derives from a young man in good health. DNA for the CDR3: TGTGCCAGTAGTGCCCGACAGGGAATGGTTAGGAATCAGCCCCAGCATTTT. It translates to CASSARQGMVRNQPQHF.